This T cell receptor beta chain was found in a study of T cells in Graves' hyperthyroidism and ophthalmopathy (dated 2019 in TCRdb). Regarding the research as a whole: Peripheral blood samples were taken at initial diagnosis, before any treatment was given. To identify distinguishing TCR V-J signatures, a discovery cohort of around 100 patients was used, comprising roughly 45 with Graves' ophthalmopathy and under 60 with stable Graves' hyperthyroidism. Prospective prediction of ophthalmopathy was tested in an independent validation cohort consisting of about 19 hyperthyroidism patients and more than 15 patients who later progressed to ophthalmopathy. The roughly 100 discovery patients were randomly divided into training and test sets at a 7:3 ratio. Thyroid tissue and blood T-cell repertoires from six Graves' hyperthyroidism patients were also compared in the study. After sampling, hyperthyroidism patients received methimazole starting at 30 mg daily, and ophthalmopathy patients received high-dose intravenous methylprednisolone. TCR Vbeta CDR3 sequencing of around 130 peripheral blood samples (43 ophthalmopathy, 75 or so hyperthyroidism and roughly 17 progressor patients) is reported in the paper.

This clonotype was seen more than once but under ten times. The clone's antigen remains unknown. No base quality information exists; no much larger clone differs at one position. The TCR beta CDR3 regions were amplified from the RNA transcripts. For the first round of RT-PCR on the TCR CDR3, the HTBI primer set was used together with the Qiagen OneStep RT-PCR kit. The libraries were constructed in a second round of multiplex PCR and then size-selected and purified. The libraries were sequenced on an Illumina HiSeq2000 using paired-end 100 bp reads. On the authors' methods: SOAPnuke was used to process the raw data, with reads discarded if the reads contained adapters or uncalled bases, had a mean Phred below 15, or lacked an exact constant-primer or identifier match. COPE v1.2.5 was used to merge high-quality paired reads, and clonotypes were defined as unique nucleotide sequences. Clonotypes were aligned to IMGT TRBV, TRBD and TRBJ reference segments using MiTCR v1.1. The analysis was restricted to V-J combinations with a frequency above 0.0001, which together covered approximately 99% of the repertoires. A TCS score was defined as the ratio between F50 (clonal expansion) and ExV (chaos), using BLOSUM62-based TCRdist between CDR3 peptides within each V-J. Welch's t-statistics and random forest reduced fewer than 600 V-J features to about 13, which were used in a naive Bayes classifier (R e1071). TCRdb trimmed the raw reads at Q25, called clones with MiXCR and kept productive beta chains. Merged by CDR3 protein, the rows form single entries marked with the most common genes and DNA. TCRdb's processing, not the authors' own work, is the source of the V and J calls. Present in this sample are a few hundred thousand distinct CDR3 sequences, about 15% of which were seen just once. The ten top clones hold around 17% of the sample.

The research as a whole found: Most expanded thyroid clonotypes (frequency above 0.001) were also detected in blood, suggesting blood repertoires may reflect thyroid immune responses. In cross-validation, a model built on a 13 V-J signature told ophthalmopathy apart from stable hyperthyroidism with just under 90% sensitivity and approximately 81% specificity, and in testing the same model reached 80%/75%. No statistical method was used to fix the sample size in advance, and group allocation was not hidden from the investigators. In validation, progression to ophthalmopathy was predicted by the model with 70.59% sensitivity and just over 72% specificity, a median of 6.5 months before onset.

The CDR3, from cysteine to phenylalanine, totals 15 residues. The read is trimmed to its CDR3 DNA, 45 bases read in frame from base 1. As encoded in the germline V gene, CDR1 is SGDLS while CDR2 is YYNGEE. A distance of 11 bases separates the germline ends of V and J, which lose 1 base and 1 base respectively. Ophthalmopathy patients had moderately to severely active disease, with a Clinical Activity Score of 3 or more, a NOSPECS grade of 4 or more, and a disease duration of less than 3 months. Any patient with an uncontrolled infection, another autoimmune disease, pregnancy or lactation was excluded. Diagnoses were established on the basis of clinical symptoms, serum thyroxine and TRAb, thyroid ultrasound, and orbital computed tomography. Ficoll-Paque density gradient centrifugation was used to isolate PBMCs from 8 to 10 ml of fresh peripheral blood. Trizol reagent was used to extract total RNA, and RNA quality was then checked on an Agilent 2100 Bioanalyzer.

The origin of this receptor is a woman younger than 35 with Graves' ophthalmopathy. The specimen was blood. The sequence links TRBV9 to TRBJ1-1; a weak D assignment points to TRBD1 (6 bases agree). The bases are TGTGCCAGCAGCGTACCGCCGACAGGGAACACTGAAGCTTTCTTT. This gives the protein CASSVPPTGNTEAFF.